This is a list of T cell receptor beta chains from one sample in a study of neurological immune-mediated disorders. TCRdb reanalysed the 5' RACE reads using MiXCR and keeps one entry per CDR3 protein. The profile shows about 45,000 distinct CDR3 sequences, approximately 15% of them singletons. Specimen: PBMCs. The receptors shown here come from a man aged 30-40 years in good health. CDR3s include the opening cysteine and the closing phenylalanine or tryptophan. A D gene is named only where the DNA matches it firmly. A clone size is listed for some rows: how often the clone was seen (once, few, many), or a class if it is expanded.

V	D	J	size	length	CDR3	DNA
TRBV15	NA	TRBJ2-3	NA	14	CATRGDGDTDMQYF	TGTGCCACCCGGGGCGATGGGGACACAGATATGCAGTATTTT
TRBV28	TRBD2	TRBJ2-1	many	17	CASSVKTASGIGNEQFF	TGTGCCAGCAGTGTCAAGACCGCTAGCGGAATTGGGAATGAGCAGTTCTTC
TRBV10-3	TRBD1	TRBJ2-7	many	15	CAISGGQGSTYEQYF	TGTGCCATCAGTGGAGGACAGGGAAGCACCTACGAGCAGTACTTC
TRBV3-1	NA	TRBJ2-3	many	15	CASSQSESSTDTQYF	TGTGCCAGCAGCCAGTCGGAATCTAGCACAGATACGCAGTATTTT
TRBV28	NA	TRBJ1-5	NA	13	CASSSADDWPQHF	TGTGCCAGCAGTTCGGCCGATGACTGGCCCCAGCATTTT
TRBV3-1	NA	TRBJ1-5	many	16	CASSQENRGFDQPQHF	TGTGCCAGCAGCCAAGAGAATCGGGGCTTCGATCAGCCCCAGCATTTT
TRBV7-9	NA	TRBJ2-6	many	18	CASSHPRFASSGANVLTF	TGTGCCAGCAGCCATCCCAGGTTCGCTTCCTCTGGGGCCAACGTCCTGACTTTC
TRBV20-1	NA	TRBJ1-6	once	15	CSASDVTVGNSPLHF	TGCAGTGCTAGTGACGTGACAGTGGGAAATTCACCCCTCCACTTT
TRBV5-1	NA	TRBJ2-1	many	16	CASSPTSFSFSYEQFF	TGCGCCAGCAGCCCGACTAGTTTTTCCTTTTCCTATGAGCAGTTCTTC
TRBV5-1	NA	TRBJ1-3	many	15	CASSLADPPGDTIYF	TGCGCCAGCAGCTTGGCCGATCCACCGGGGGACACCATATATTTT
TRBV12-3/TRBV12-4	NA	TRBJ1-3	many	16	CASSALTVNSGNTIYF	TGTGCCAGCAGTGCGCTTACAGTAAACTCTGGAAACACCATATATTTT
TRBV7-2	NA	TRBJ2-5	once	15	CASGRQQEPQETQYF	TGTGCCAGCGGCCGTCAGCAGGAGCCCCAGGAGACCCAGTACTTC
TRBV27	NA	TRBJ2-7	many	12	CASSRPGMEQYF	TGTGCCAGCAGTCGTCCGGGGATGGAGCAGTACTTC
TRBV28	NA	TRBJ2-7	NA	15	CASSSPGRTFYEQYF	TGTGCCAGCAGCTCTCCGGGACGGACCTTCTACGAGCAGTACTTC
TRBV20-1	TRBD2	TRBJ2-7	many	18	CSAEDWGAGGSSTKEQYF	TGCAGTGCTGAGGACTGGGGCGCGGGAGGTTCCTCGACGAAAGAGCAGTACTTC
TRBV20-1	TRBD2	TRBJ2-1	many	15	CSARDGGESYNEQFF	TGCAGTGCTAGAGATGGGGGGGAGAGCTACAATGAGCAGTTCTTC
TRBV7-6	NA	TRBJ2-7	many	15	CASSLVQADSYEQYF	TGTGCCAGCAGCTTAGTTCAGGCCGACTCCTACGAGCAGTACTTC
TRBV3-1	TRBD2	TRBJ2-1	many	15	CASSPIAGGYNEQFF	TGTGCCAGCAGCCCCATAGCGGGAGGGTACAATGAGCAGTTCTTC
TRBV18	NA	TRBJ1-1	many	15	CASSPVTGLSDQAFF	TGTGCCAGCTCACCAGTGACGGGCCTCTCTGACCAAGCTTTCTTT
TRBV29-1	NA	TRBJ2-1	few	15	CSVNQGRVLDNEQFF	TGCAGCGTAAACCAAGGTCGAGTACTTGACAATGAGCAGTTCTTC
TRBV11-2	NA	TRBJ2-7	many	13	CASSLSGWGEQYF	TGTGCCAGCAGCTTATCCGGATGGGGCGAGCAGTACTTC
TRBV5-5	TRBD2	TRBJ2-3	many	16	CASSWAWTSTVDTQYF	TGTGCCAGCAGCTGGGCGTGGACTAGCACCGTAGATACGCAGTATTTT
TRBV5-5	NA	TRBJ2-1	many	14	CASSAAGTYNEQFF	TGTGCCAGCAGTGCGGCAGGGACCTACAATGAGCAGTTCTTC
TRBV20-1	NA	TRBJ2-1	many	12	CSASDQKAEQFF	TGCAGTGCTTCCGACCAGAAAGCTGAGCAGTTCTTC
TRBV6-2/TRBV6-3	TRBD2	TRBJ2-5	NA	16	CASSYPGLAVGETQYF	TGTGCCAGCAGTTACCCGGGACTAGCTGTAGGAGAGACCCAGTACTTC
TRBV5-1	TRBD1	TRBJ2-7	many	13	CASRMGTGGEQYF	TGCGCCAGCAGGATGGGAACAGGGGGCGAGCAGTACTTC
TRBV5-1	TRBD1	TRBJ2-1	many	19	CASSFRSGTGGFTYNEQFF	TGCGCCAGCAGCTTTCGCTCCGGGACAGGGGGCTTTACCTACAATGAGCAGTTCTTC
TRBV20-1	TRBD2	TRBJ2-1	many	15	CSAETTGLTYNEQFF	TGCAGTGCTGAGACGACGGGACTAACCTACAATGAGCAGTTCTTC
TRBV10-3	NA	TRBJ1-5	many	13	CAISVTGREPQHF	TGTGCCATCAGTGTAACAGGAAGGGAGCCCCAGCATTTT
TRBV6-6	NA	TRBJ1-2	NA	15	CASSYWSRQGGGYTF	TGTGCCAGCAGTTACTGGTCCCGCCAGGGAGGTGGCTACACCTTC
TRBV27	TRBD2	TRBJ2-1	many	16	CASSPLVSGRAHEQFF	TGTGCCAGCAGTCCTCTCGTTAGCGGGAGGGCCCATGAGCAGTTCTTC
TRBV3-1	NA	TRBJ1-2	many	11	CASSQGFGYTF	TGTGCCAGCAGCCAAGGGTTTGGCTACACCTTC
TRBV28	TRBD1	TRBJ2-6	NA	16	CASSRDRDTGANVLTF	TGTGCCAGCAGTCGGGACAGGGATACTGGGGCCAACGTCCTGACTTTC
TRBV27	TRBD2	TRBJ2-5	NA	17	CASRALAGGPMQETQYF	TGTGCCAGCAGGGCACTAGCGGGAGGGCCGATGCAAGAGACCCAGTACTTC
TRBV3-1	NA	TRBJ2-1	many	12	CASSLGEDEQFF	TGTGCCAGCAGCCTAGGAGAAGATGAGCAGTTCTTC
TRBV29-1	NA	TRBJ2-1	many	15	CSVDPRQGSYNEQFF	TGCAGCGTTGACCCCCGCCAGGGCTCCTACAATGAGCAGTTCTTC
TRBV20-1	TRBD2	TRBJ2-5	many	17	CSARDGGLAGYQETQYF	TGCAGTGCTAGAGATGGGGGACTAGCGGGGTACCAAGAGACCCAGTACTTC
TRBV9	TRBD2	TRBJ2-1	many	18	CASSVGVSGSFLYNEQFF	TGTGCCAGCAGCGTAGGGGTTAGCGGGAGCTTTCTCTACAATGAGCAGTTCTTC
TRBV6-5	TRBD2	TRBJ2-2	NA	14	CASRGLGDTGELFF	TGTGCCAGCAGAGGACTAGGGGACACCGGGGAGCTGTTTTTT
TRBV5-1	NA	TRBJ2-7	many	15	CASSLAGGGRYEQYF	TGCGCCAGCAGCCTTGCGGGCGGCGGAAGGTACGAGCAGTACTTC
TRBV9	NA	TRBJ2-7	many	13	CASSVGSGREQYF	TGTGCCAGCAGCGTAGGGTCCGGGCGCGAGCAGTACTTC
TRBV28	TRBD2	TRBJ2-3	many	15	CASSLQRERWDTQYF	TGTGCCAGCAGTTTACAGCGGGAGAGGTGGGATACGCAGTATTTT
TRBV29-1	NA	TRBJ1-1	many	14	CSVLKGSATLGAFF	TGCAGCGTTCTTAAGGGGTCCGCTACTCTTGGAGCTTTCTTT
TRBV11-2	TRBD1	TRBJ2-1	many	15	CASSPRQGSYNEQFF	TGTGCCAGCAGCCCGAGACAGGGTTCCTACAATGAGCAGTTCTTC
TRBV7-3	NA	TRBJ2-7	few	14	CASSPSGASYEQYF	TGTGCCAGCAGCCCGTCCGGGGCGAGCTACGAGCAGTACTTC
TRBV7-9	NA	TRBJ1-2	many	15	CASSLAAGGNYGYTF	TGTGCCAGCAGCTTAGCAGCAGGCGGGAACTATGGCTACACCTTC
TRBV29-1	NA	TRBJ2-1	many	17	CSVESPRTASSYNEQFF	TGCAGCGTTGAATCACCGAGGACAGCGAGCTCCTACAATGAGCAGTTCTTC
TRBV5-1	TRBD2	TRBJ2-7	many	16	CASSGGTSLGVYEQYF	TGCGCCAGCAGCGGAGGGACTAGTCTCGGAGTCTACGAGCAGTACTTC
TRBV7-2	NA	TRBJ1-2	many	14	CASSLKSGFYGYTF	TGTGCCAGCAGCCTAAAATCGGGCTTCTATGGCTACACCTTC
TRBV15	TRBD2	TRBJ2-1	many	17	CATSRRLGTSGKNEQFF	TGTGCCACCAGCAGACGCCTCGGGACTAGCGGGAAGAATGAGCAGTTCTTC
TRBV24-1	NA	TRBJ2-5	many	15	CATSDNRAPQETQYF	TGTGCCACCAGTGACAACAGGGCTCCCCAAGAGACCCAGTACTTC
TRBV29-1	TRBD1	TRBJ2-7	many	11	CSVRGIHEQYF	TGCAGCGTCAGGGGGATACACGAGCAGTACTTC
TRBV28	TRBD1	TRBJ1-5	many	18	CASRLRPGQTFGNQPQHF	TGTGCCAGCAGACTACGGCCGGGACAGACGTTTGGCAATCAGCCCCAGCATTTT
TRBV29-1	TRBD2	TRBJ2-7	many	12	CSVVLAAYEQYF	TGCAGCGTTGTTCTAGCGGCCTACGAGCAGTACTTC
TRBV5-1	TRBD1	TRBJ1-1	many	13	CASTMGTGGRTFF	TGCGCCAGCACCATGGGGACAGGGGGGAGGACTTTCTTT
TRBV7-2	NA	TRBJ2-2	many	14	CASSQSGNTGELFF	TGTGCCAGCAGCCAATCAGGGAACACCGGGGAGCTGTTTTTT
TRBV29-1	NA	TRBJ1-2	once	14	CSTVSGTGHYGYTF	TGCAGCACGGTCTCAGGAACAGGGCACTATGGCTACACCTTC
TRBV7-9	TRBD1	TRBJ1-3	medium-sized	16	CASSQAGTVDWGTIYF	TGTGCCAGCAGCCAAGCGGGGACAGTCGATTGGGGCACCATATATTTT